This T cell receptor (beta chain) was observed in a study of cytomegalovirus exposure and HLA in healthy donors. Findings and caveats of the study: The classifier reportedly diagnosed cytomegalovirus status with high specificity and sensitivity. Sequences of the TCR beta chain were said to predict the HLA-A and HLA-B alleles of most subjects accurately.

Trimming pared 5 bases from V and 0 bases from J, leaving 11 bases between. The CDR3 is 16 amino acids. Germline CDR1 SGHTA, CDR2 FQGNSA. The PCR made use of 60 Vbeta and 13 Jbeta primers. The assay was immunoSEQ multiplex PCR, and TCRdb's table has in-frame clones only and misses some. The top ten clones hold 9% to 10% of a sample with about 120,000 clones, roughly 60% of them seen once. This clone was observed a few times. What it binds is not known. Material: PBMCs. The chain employs TRBV7-2 and TRBJ1-6; TRBD1 is a possible D gene (5 bases). This TCR was recovered from a man aged 40-49 years in good health and CMV-seropositive. The CDR3 DNA is TGTGCCAGCAGCCCCAGGGTTAGCTCCTATAATTCACCCCTCCACTTT. The encoded protein is CASSPRVSSYNSPLHF.